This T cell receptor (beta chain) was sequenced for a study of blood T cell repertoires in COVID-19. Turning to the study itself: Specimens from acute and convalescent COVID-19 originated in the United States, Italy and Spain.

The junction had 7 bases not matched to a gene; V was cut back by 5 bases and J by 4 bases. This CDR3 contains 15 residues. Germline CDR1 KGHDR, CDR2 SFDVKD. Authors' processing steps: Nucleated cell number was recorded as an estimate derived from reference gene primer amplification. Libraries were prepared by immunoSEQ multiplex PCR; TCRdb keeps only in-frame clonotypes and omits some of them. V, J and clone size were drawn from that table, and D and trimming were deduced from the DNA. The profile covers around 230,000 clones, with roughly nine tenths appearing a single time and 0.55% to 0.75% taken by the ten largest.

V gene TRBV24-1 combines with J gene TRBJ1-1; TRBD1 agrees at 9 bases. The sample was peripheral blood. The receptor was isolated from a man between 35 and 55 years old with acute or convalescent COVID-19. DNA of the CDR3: TGTGCCACCAGTGGGAGCCGACAGGGGGGCACTGAAGCTTTCTTT. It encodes CATSGSRQGGTEAFF.